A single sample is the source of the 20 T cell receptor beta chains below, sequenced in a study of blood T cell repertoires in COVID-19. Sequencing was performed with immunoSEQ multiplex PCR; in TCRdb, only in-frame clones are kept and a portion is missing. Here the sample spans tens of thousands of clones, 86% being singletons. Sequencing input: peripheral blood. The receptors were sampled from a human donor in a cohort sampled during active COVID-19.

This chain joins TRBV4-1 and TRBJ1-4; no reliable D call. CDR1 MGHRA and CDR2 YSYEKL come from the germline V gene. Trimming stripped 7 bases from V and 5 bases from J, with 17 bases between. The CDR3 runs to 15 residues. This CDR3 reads CASTLRREQNEKLFF. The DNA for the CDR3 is TGCGCCAGCACCCTAAGGCGGGAACAAAATGAAAAACTGTTTTTT.

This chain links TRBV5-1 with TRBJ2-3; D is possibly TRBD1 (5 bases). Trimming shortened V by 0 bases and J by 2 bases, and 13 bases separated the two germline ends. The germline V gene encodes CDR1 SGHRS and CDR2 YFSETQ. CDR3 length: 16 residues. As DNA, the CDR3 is TGCGCCAGCAGCTTGGTAAGGGGTCATATCACAGATACGCAGTATTTT. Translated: CASSLVRGHITDTQYF.

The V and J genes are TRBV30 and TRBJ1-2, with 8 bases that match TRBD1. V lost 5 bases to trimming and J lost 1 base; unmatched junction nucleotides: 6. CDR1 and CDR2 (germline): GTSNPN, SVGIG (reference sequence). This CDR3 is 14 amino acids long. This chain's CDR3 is CAWGKQGDNYGYTF. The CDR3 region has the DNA TGTGCCTGGGGCAAACAGGGGGATAACTATGGCTACACCTTC.

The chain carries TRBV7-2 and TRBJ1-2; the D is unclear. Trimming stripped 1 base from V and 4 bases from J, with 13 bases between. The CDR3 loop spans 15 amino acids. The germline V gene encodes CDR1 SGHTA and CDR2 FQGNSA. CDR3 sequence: CASSLGRERGYGYTF. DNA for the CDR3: TGTGCCAGCAGCTTAGGCCGGGAGCGGGGCTATGGCTACACCTTC. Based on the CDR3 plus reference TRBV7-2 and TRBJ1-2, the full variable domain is GAGVSQSPSNKVTEKGKDVELRCDPISGHTALYWYRQSLGQGLEFLIYFQGNSAPDKSGLPSDRFSAERTGGSVSTLTIQRTQQEDSAVYLCASSLGRERGYGYTFGSGTRLTVV.

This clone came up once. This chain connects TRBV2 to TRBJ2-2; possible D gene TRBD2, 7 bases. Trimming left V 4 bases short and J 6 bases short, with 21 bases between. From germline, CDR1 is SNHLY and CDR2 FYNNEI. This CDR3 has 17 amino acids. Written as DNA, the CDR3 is TGTGCCAGCAGTGTAGGGGGAGGGCCGGGCAAGGCCGGGGAGCTGTTTTTT. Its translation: CASSVGGGPGKAGELFF.

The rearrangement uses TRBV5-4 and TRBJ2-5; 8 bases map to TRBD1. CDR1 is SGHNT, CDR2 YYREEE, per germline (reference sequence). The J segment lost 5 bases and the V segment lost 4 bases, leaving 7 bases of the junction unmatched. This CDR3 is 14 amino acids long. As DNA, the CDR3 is TGTGCCAGCAGCCCTCAGGGGGCGGGGGAGACCCAGTACTTC. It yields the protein CASSPQGAGETQYF.

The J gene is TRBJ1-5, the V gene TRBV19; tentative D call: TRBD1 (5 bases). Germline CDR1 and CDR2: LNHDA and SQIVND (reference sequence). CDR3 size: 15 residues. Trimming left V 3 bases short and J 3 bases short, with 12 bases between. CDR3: CASSMAAGHNQPQHF. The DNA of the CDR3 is TGTGCCAGTAGTATGGCGGCAGGGCACAATCAGCCCCAGCATTTT. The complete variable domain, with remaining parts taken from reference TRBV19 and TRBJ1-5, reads DGGITQSPKYLFRKEGQNVTLSCEQNLNHDAMYWYRQDPGQGLRLIYYSQIVNDFQKGDIAEGYSVSREKKESFPLTVTSAQKNPTAFYLCASSMAAGHNQPQHFGDGTRLSIL.

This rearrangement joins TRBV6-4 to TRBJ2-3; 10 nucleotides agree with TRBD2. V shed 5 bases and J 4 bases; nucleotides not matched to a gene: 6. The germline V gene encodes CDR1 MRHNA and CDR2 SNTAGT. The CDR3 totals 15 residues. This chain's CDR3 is CASSPERGGPDTQYF. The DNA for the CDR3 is TGTGCCAGCAGTCCGGAGCGGGGGGGCCCAGATACGCAGTATTTT.

CDR3 residues: CASTTTGGVETQYF. CDR3 sequence (DNA): TGTGCCAGCACCACGACAGGGGGCGTCGAGACCCAGTACTTC. The gene calls are TRBV2 and TRBJ2-5, with 10 bases fitting TRBD1. V was clipped by 7 bases and J by 5 bases; unmatched bases: 7. CDR3 length: 14 amino acids. Germline CDR1 reads SNHLY; CDR2 reads FYNNEI.

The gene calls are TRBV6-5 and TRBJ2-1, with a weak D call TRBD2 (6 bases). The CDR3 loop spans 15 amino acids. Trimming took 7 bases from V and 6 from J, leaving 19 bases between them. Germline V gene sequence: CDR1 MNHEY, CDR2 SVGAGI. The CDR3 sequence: CASTPGTSPINEQFF. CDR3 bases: TGTGCCAGCACCCCAGGCACTAGCCCTATCAATGAGCAGTTCTTC.

The CDR3 nucleotides read TGTGCCAGCAATTCCCCAGCTAGCGGGAGGGCTGGAGATACGCAGTATTTT. Protein: CASNSPASGRAGDTQYF. The V gene is TRBV2, the J gene TRBJ2-3, with 12 bases lining up with TRBD2. CDR3 length equals 17 residues. The germline gives CDR1 SNHLY, CDR2 FYNNEI. V was pared by 7 bases and J by 5 bases, with 13 bases of the junction left unmatched.

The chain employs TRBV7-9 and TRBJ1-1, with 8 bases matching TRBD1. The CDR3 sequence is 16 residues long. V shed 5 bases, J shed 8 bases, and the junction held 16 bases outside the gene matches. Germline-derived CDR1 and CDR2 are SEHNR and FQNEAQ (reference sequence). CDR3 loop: CASSQLPPTGDEEAFF. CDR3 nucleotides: TGTGCCAGCAGCCAACTCCCCCCGACAGGGGATGAAGAAGCTTTCTTT.

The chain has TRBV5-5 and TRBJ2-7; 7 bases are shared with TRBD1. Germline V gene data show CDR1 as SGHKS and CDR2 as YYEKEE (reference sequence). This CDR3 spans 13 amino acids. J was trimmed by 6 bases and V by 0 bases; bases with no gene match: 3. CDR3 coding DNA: TGTGCCAGCAGCTTGGCAGGGGGAGTCGAGCAGTACTTC. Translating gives CASSLAGGVEQYF. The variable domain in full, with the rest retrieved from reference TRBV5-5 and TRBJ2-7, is DAGVTQSPTHLIKTRGQQVTLRCSPISGHKSVSWYQQVLGQGPQFIFQYYEKEERGRGNFPDRFSARQFPNYSSELNVNALLLGDSALYLCASSLAGGVEQYFGPGTRLTVT.

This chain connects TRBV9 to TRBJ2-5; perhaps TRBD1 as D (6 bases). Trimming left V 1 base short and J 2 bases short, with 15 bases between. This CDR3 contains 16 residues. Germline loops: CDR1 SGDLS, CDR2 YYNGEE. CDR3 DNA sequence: TGTGCCAGCAGCGTAACAGGACAGCCCCGTCAAGAGACCCAGTACTTC. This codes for CASSVTGQPRQETQYF. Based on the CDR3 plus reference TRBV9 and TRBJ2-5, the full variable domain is DSGVTQTPKHLITATGQRVTLRCSPRSGDLSVYWYQQSLDQGLQFLIQYYNGEERAKGNILERFSAQQFPDLHSELNLSSLELGDSALYFCASSVTGQPRQETQYFGPGTRLLVL.

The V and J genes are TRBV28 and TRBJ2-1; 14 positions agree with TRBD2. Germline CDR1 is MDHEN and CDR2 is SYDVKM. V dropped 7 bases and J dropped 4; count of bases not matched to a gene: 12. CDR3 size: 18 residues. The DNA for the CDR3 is TGTGCCAGCACCGACGGGACTAGCGGGAGTTCGGGTTACAATGAGCAGTTCTTC. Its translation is CASTDGTSGSSGYNEQFF.

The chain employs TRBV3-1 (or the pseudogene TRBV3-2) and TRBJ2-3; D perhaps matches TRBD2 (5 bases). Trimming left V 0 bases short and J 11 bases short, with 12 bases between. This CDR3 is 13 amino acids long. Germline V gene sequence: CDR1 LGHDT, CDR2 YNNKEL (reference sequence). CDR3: CASSQDLSGGQYF. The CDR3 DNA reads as TGTGCCAGCAGCCAAGATCTCAGCGGAGGGCAGTATTTT.

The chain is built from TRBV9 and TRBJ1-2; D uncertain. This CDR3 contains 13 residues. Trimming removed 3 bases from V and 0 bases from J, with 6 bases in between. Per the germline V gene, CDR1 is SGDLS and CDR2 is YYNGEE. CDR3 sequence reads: CASSAAANYGYTF. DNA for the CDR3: TGTGCCAGCAGCGCAGCGGCTAACTATGGCTACACCTTC.

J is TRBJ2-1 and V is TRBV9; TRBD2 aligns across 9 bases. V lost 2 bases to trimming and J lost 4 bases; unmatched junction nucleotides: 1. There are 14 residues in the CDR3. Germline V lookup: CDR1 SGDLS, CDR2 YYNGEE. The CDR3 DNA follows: TGTGCCAGCAGCGTGACTAGCGGTTACAATGAGCAGTTCTTC. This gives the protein CASSVTSGYNEQFF.

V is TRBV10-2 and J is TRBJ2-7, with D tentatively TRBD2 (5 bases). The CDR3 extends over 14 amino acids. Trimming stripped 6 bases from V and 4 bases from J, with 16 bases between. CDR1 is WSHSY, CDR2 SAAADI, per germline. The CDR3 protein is CASRRKAESYEQYF. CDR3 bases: TGCGCCAGCAGGCGGAAAGCGGAATCGTACGAGCAGTACTTC.

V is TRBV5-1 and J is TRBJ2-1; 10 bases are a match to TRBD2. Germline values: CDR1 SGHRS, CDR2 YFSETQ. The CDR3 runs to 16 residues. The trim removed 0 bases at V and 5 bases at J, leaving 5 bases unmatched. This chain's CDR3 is CASSLAPSGSNNEQFF. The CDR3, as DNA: TGCGCCAGCAGCTTGGCCCCTAGCGGGAGCAACAATGAGCAGTTCTTC.